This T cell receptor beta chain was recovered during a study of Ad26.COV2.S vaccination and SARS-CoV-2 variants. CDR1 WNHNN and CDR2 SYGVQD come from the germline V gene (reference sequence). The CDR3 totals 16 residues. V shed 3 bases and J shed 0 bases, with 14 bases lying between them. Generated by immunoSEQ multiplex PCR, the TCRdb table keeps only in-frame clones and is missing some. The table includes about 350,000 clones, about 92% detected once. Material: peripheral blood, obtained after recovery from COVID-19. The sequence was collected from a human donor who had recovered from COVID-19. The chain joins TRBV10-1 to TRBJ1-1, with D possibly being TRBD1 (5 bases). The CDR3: CASSDLRQPMNTEAFF. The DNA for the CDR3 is TGCGCCAGCAGTGATCTCCGACAGCCTATGAACACTGAAGCTTTCTTT.